The 29 T cell receptor beta chains in this list originate from one sample, sequenced in a study of T cell changes during pregnancy in multiple sclerosis. Sequenced by immunoSEQ multiplex PCR; TCRdb stores in-frame clones only, minus some. In the table there are approximately 31,000 clones, around 93% of which are singletons. The sample was CD4+ T cells from peripheral blood mononuclear cells, taken in the second trimester of pregnancy. These receptors were collected from a female donor with multiple sclerosis, enrolled in a pregnancy study.

The chain employs TRBV11-2 and TRBJ1-5, with 11 bases matching TRBD1. V gave up 1 base and J gave up 7 bases; unmatched junction bases: 3. The CDR3 loop spans 15 amino acids. From germline, CDR1 is SGHAT and CDR2 FQNNGV. The DNA for the CDR3 is TGTGCCAGCAGCTTAGGGGACAGGGGGGGACAGCCCCAGCATTTT. Protein product: CASSLGDRGGQPQHF.

The chain has TRBV6-1 and TRBJ2-3, with D tentatively TRBD1 (5 bases). CDR1 MNHNS and CDR2 SASEGT come from the germline V gene. CDR3 size: 13 residues. V was cut by 6 bases and J by 6 bases, with 13 bases left in between. CDR3 DNA: TGTGCCAGCAGCCCCCCAGGGCCGGATACGCAGTATTTT. This translates into CASSPPGPDTQYF.

The rearrangement links TRBV28 to TRBJ2-5; no firm D call. CDR1 is MDHEN and CDR2 is SYDVKM in the germline V gene. This CDR3 region has 13 residues. The ends were cut back, 6 bases at V and 5 bases at J, with 13 bases in the middle. This CDR3 reads CASSQINPETQYF. The CDR3 DNA follows: TGTGCCAGCAGCCAGATAAACCCGGAGACCCAGTACTTC.

The rearrangement links TRBV27 to TRBJ2-7; 7 bases are a match to TRBD2. The length of the CDR3 is 14 residues. The germline CDR1 and CDR2 sequences are MNHEY and SMNVEV (reference sequence). The J segment lost 6 bases and the V segment lost 5 bases, leaving 10 bases of the junction unmatched. This chain's CDR3 is CASSPQGLVGEQYF. The CDR3 DNA follows: TGTGCCAGCAGTCCCCAAGGACTAGTTGGCGAGCAGTACTTC.

This sequence joins TRBV5-1 and TRBJ1-3; D might be TRBD1 (6 bases). The V gene lost 2 bases and the J gene lost 0 bases, with 18 bases spanning the gap. The CDR3 consists of 18 residues. Germline loops: CDR1 SGHRS, CDR2 YFSETQ. Here the CDR3 DNA reads TGCGCCAGCAGCTTACAGGGATCGATACCATCCTCTGGAAACACCATATATTTT. Translating gives CASSLQGSIPSSGNTIYF.

J is TRBJ2-2 and V is TRBV19; possibly TRBD1 for D (6 bases). Germline V gene data show CDR1 as LNHDA and CDR2 as SQIVND (reference sequence). This CDR3 is built from 17 residues. V shed 3 bases and J shed 0 bases, with 14 bases lying between them. The DNA for the CDR3 is TGTGCCAGTAGTATTCTGCAGGGGTTCGCGAACACCGGGGAGCTGTTTTTT. Translated, it gives CASSILQGFANTGELFF.

The gene calls are TRBV30 and TRBJ1-2; tentatively, D is TRBD1 (5 bases). The germline V gene has CDR1 GTSNPN and CDR2 SVGIG (reference sequence). Between the trimmed V and J ends, which lost 2 bases and 4 bases, there was a span of 11 bases. The CDR3 is 13 amino acids. CDR3 sequence: CAWSQGGSYGYTF. Here the CDR3 DNA reads TGTGCCTGGAGTCAGGGAGGGAGCTATGGCTACACCTTC. The full variable domain, its missing parts supplied by reference TRBV30 and TRBJ1-2, is SQTIHQWPATLVQPVGSPLSLECTVEGTSNPNLYWYRQAAGRGLQLLFYSVGIGQISSEVPQNLSASRPQDRQFILSSKKLLLSDSGFYLCAWSQGGSYGYTFGSGTRLTVV.

The V and J genes are TRBV21-1 and TRBJ2-1; TRBD2 is taken as the D call from the table, unchecked against the DNA. TRBV21-1 is a listed pseudogene. The CDR3 is made up of 17 amino acids. The CDR3 reads CASSKMKMAGSCNEQFF. In DNA, the CDR3 is TGTGCCAGCAGCAAAATGAAAATGGCGGGATCGTGCAATGAGCAGTTCTTC.

V and J are TRBV5-4 and TRBJ1-4, with a possible D match to TRBD1 (6 bases). Germline-derived CDR1 and CDR2 are SGHNT and YYREEE (reference sequence). The CDR3 totals 16 residues. V lost 4 bases and J 5 bases, leaving 18 bases between the germline ends. Written as DNA, the CDR3 is TGTGCCAGCAGCAAACCCATACCCCAGGGGAATGAAAAACTGTTTTTT. Translated: CASSKPIPQGNEKLFF.

The CDR3 nucleotides are TGTGCCTGGAGTGCGACAGGGACCGGGGAGCTGTTTTTT. This translates into CAWSATGTGELFF. This chain connects TRBV30 to TRBJ2-2, with 7 bases matching TRBD1. The CDR3 runs to 13 residues. With 1 base clipped from V and 5 bases from J, the junction kept 1 base outside the gene matches. Germline CDR1 is GTSNPN and CDR2 is SVGIG (reference sequence).

The chain has TRBV10-3 and TRBJ1-5; D ambiguous. In germline, CDR1 is ENHRY, CDR2 SYGVKD. The V gene lost 4 bases and the J gene lost 1 base, with 5 bases spanning the gap. This CDR3 is 13 amino acids long. CDR3 in amino acids: CAISGTSNQPQHF. DNA of the CDR3: TGTGCCATCAGTGGAACAAGCAATCAGCCCCAGCATTTT.

The V and J genes are TRBV18 and TRBJ1-1; TRBD1 agrees at 9 bases. The CDR3 spans 15 residues. V lost 3 bases to trimming and J lost 1 base; unmatched junction nucleotides: 3. Germline values: CDR1 KGHSH, CDR2 LQKENI. This CDR3 reads CASSPATGGNTEAFF. In DNA, the CDR3 is TGTGCCAGCTCACCCGCGACAGGGGGGAACACTGAAGCTTTCTTT.

The V and J genes are TRBV7-3 and TRBJ2-7; the match to TRBD1 covers 11 bases. The CDR3 totals 16 residues. V gave up 2 bases and J gave up 2 bases; unmatched junction bases: 5. Germline CDR1 reads SGHTA; CDR2 reads FQGTGA. CDR3 sequence reads: CASSLGGQGGTYEQYF. The CDR3 DNA sequence: TGTGCCAGCAGCTTAGGGGGACAGGGGGGCACCTACGAGCAGTACTTC.

This rearrangement joins TRBV30 to TRBJ2-2; D is uncertain. The CDR3 sequence is 12 residues long. Germline CDR1 is GTSNPN and CDR2 is SVGIG (reference sequence). V was clipped by 2 bases and J by 6 bases, with 7 bases between them. The CDR3 here is CAWSLSAGELFF. The CDR3 DNA reads TGTGCCTGGAGTCTTTCAGCCGGGGAGCTGTTTTTT.

The CDR3 region is CASSTGGGETQYF. The DNA for the CDR3 is TGTGCCAGCAGTACAGGGGGCGGAGAGACCCAGTACTTC. The chain employs TRBV6-6 and TRBJ2-5; TRBD1 matches at 9 bases. Germline CDR1 reads MNHNY; CDR2 reads SVGAGI (reference sequence). J gave up 4 bases and V 5 bases, and 2 bases lay outside the gene matches. This CDR3 comprises 13 residues.

The chain's CDR3 is CAWLGTRSYNEQFF. Written as DNA, the CDR3 is TGTGCCTGGCTCGGGACTAGAAGCTACAATGAGCAGTTCTTC. This chain connects TRBV30 to TRBJ2-1, with 8 bases that match TRBD2. The length of the CDR3 is 14 residues. Germline V lookup: CDR1 GTSNPN, CDR2 SVGIG (reference sequence). The V and J ends lost 5 bases and 3 bases, in that order; junction bases with no gene match: 6. Drawing the rest from reference TRBV30 and TRBJ2-1, the complete variable domain is SQTIHQWPATLVQPVGSPLSLECTVEGTSNPNLYWYRQAAGRGLQLLFYSVGIGQISSEVPQNLSASRPQDRQFILSSKKLLLSDSGFYLCAWLGTRSYNEQFFGPGTRLTVL.

This chain uses TRBV10-1 with TRBJ1-3; TRBD1 matches 9 bases. The germline V gene has CDR1 WNHNN and CDR2 SYGVQD (reference sequence). The CDR3 runs 18 residues. The trim removed 6 bases at V and 2 bases at J, leaving 14 bases unmatched. This CDR3 reads CASRMPALDRGTGNTIYF. The CDR3 DNA is TGCGCCAGCAGGATGCCAGCCCTCGACAGGGGGACTGGAAACACCATATATTTT.

The V call is TRBV5-4, the J call TRBJ2-7; 11 positions agree with TRBD2. Germline V CDR1 and CDR2: SGHNT, YYREEE (reference sequence). The V segment lost 7 bases and the J segment 6 bases; nucleotides outside the gene matches: 6. The CDR3 runs 13 residues. The CDR3 sequence: CASWASGRSEQYF. CDR3 nucleotides: TGTGCCAGCTGGGCTAGCGGGAGGAGCGAGCAGTACTTC.

This chain connects TRBV27 to TRBJ2-7; TRBD1 is a possible D gene (6 bases). Trimming cost V 6 bases and J 4 bases, with 16 bases left between them. Germline CDR1 reads MNHEY; CDR2 reads SMNVEV (reference sequence). The length of the CDR3 is 14 residues. The CDR3 DNA reads TGTGCCAGCAGCCCTCGGCCAGGGGTTTACGAGCAGTACTTC. Amino acid sequence: CASSPRPGVYEQYF.

This clone was recorded only once. The chain has TRBV28 and TRBJ1-5; 8 nucleotides align to TRBD1. In germline, CDR1 is MDHEN, CDR2 SYDVKM. V trimming: 3 bases; J trimming: 1 base; junction bases outside the gene matches: 8. The CDR3 totals 17 residues. Written as DNA, the CDR3 is TGTGCCAGCAGTTTCAGGGGCAGGGGGCTGAGCAATCAGCCCCAGCATTTT. The encoded protein is CASSFRGRGLSNQPQHF.

The chain is built from TRBV13 and TRBJ1-2; D call uncertain. CDR1 is PRHDT and CDR2 is FYEKMQ in the germline V gene (reference sequence). This CDR3 contains 15 residues. Trimming removed 3 bases at V and 1 base at J, with 12 bases between. CDR3 in amino acids: CASSFQKDFNYGYTF. CDR3 sequence (DNA): TGTGCCAGCAGCTTCCAGAAGGACTTTAACTATGGCTACACCTTC.

Only a few counts were recorded for this clone. V usage is TRBV19 and J usage is TRBJ1-4, with TRBD1 matching 8 bases. V gave up 5 bases and J gave up 7 bases; unmatched junction bases: 3. The CDR3 is 13 residues long. Germline V gene data show CDR1 as LNHDA and CDR2 as SQIVND (reference sequence). As DNA, the CDR3 is TGTGCCAGTAGTCAGGGGGCTGTTGAAAAACTGTTTTTT. Translated, it gives CASSQGAVEKLFF.

This clone was seen once. This chain links TRBV2 with TRBJ2-3; 9 bases fit TRBD1. The length of the CDR3 is 14 residues. J gave up 4 bases and V 7 bases, and 6 bases lay outside the gene matches. Germline CDR1 SNHLY, CDR2 FYNNEI. The CDR3 nucleotides are TGTGCCAGCAAACCGGGACAGGGTCCAGATACGCAGTATTTT. The encoded protein is CASKPGQGPDTQYF.

The rearrangement uses TRBV28 and TRBJ1-2, with 8 nucleotides matching TRBD1. This CDR3 is built from 13 residues. Germline lookup yields CDR1 MDHEN and CDR2 SYDVKM. V lost 5 bases, J lost 8 bases, and 7 bases stayed unmatched. The CDR3 loop reads CASSATGGKGYTF. The CDR3 nucleotides read TGTGCCAGCAGTGCAACAGGGGGAAAGGGCTACACCTTC.

The CDR3 reads CASSIWRNHNEQFF. The DNA of the CDR3 is TGTGCCAGTAGTATCTGGAGGAACCACAATGAGCAGTTCTTC. The chain uses TRBV19 and TRBJ2-1; D possibly corresponds to TRBD2 (5 bases). The CDR3 is made up of 14 amino acids. Trimming cost V 3 bases and J 5 bases, with 11 bases left between them. Germline V lookup: CDR1 LNHDA, CDR2 SQIVND (reference sequence).

This chain connects TRBV18 to TRBJ2-7; 8 nucleotides agree with TRBD2. The V gene's germline CDR1 is KGHSH and CDR2 LQKENI. Trimming cost V 3 bases and J 3 bases; bases outside gene matches: 10. This CDR3 has 16 residues. The DNA for the CDR3 is TGTGCCAGCTCACCCCTTAGCGGGAACCCAAACTACGAGCAGTACTTC. Protein product: CASSPLSGNPNYEQYF.

This sequence joins TRBV9 and TRBJ2-7; D perhaps matches TRBD2 (6 bases). This CDR3 is 15 amino acids long. Germline values: CDR1 SGDLS, CDR2 YYNGEE. V lost 3 bases, J lost 2 bases, and 15 bases lay in between. The CDR3 sequence is CASSAPGSAAYEQYF. CDR3 coding DNA: TGTGCCAGCAGCGCCCCCGGGAGCGCAGCCTACGAGCAGTACTTC.

This clone appeared a single time. The gene calls are TRBV5-1 and TRBJ2-5; D possibly corresponds to TRBD2 (5 bases). Trimming removed 0 bases at V and 2 bases at J, with 8 bases between. Germline CDR1 and CDR2: SGHRS and YFSETQ. The CDR3 is 14 residues long. The DNA for the CDR3 is TGCGCCAGCAGCTTGGAGCGGTCTCAAGAGACCCAGTACTTC. Translated, it gives CASSLERSQETQYF.

The chain carries TRBV19 and TRBJ1-1; possibly TRBD1 for D (5 bases). The length of the CDR3 is 16 residues. V was pared by 5 bases and J by 1 base, with 17 bases between. Germline V gives CDR1 LNHDA, CDR2 SQIVND (reference sequence). The CDR3 loop is CASSLFSLGGNTEAFF. CDR3 coding DNA: TGTGCCAGTAGTTTGTTTTCGCTGGGGGGGAACACTGAAGCTTTCTTT.